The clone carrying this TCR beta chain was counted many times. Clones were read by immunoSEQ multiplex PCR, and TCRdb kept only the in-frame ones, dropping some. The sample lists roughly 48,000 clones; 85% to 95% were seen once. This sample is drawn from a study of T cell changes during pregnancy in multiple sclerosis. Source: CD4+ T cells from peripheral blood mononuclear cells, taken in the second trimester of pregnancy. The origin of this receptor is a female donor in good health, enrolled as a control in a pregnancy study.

CDR3 in amino acids: CASSEKSGGANEQFF. CDR3 bases: TGTGCCAGCAGTGAAAAGAGCGGGGGGGCCAATGAGCAGTTCTTC. The rearrangement uses TRBV6-4 and TRBJ2-1, with TRBD2 identical over 10 bases. J was trimmed by 6 bases and V by 3 bases; bases with no gene match: 5. There are 15 residues in the CDR3. Germline values: CDR1 MRHNA, CDR2 SNTAGT.